This TCR beta chain was sequenced in a study of CD8+ T cells in alopecia areata. The sequencing template was cDNA reverse transcribed from extracted RNA. TCRdb's table, derived via immunoSEQ multiplex PCR, lists solely in-frame clones and lacks some. The data contain some 82,000 clones, roughly 51% of them singletons. Notes on the study in general: Elevated clonality characterized lesional scalp relative to normal scalp, particularly in alopecia totalis/universalis.

This clone was counted only a few times. Its antigen is as yet unknown. Germline CDR1 SQVTM, CDR2 ANQGSEA. The CDR3 is 15 residues long. Losses at the gene ends were 4 bases for V and 5 bases for J; bases not matched to a gene: 6. The chain recombines TRBV29-1 with TRBJ2-7, with 15 bases aligning to TRBD2. This receptor was identified in a human donor with alopecia areata. The sample was NKG2D-high CD8+ T cells sorted from blood. The CDR3 DNA reads as TGCAGCGTTGTCGGGACTAGCGGGAGGTCCCACGAGCAGTACTTC. This encodes CSVVGTSGRSHEQYF.